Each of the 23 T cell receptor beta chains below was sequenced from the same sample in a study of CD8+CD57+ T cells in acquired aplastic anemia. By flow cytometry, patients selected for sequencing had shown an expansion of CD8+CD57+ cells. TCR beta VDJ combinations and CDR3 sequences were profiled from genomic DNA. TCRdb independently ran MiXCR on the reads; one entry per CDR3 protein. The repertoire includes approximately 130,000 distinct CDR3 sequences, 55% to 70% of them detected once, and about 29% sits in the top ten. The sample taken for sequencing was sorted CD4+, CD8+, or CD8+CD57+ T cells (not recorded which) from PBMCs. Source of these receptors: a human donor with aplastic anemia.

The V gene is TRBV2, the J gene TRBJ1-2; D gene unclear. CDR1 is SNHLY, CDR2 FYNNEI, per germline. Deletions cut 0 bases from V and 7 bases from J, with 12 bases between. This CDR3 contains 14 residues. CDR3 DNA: TGTGCCAGCAGTGAAGCGCTTGCGACTGTTGGCTACACCTTC. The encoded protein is CASSEALATVGYTF.

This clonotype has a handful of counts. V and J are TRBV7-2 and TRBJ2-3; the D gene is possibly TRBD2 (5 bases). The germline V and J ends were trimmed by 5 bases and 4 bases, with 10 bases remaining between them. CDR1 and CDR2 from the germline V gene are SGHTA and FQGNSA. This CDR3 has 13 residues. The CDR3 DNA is TGTGCCAGCAGCCTACTAGGGCCAGATACGCAGTATTTT. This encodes CASSLLGPDTQYF.

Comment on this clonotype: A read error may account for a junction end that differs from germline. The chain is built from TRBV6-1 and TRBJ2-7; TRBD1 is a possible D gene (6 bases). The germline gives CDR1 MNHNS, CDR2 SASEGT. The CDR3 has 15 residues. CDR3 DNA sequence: TGTGCCAGCGGTGAATGGTTCAGGGGTCTTTACAAGCAGTACTTC. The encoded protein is CASGEWFRGLYKQYF.

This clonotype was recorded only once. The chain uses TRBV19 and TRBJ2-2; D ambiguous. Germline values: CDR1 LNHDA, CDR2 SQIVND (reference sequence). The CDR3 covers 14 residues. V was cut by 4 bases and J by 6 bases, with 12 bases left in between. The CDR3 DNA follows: TGTGCCAGTAGTACCTACAGTGGGCCCGGGGAGCTGTTTTTT. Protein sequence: CASSTYSGPGELFF.

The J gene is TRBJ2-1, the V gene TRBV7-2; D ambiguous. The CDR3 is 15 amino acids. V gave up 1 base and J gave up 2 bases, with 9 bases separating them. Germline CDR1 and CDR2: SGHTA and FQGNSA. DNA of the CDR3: TGTGCCAGCAGCTTAGGGGGAACTACCTACAATGAGCAGTTCTTC. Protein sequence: CASSLGGTTYNEQFF.

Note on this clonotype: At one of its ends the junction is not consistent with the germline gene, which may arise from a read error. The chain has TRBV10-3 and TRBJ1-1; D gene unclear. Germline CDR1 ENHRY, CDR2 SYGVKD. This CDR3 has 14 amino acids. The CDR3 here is CASSEDRSNTEAFF. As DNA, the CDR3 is TGTGCCAGCAGTGAAGATCGGTCGAACACTGAAGCTTTCTTT.

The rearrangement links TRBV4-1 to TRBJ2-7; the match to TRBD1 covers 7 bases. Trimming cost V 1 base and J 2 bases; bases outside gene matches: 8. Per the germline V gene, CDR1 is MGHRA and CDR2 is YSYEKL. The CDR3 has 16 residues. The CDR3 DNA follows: TGCGCCAGCAGCCAAGCTGCGGACAGGCCAACCTACGAGCAGTACTTC. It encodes CASSQAADRPTYEQYF.

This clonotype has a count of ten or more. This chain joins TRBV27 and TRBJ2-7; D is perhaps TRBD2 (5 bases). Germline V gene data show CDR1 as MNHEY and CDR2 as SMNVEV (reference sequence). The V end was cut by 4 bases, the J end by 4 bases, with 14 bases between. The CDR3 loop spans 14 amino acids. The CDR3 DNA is TGTGCCAGCAGTTCTACGACTAAAAGGTACGAGCAGTACTTC. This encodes CASSSTTKRYEQYF.

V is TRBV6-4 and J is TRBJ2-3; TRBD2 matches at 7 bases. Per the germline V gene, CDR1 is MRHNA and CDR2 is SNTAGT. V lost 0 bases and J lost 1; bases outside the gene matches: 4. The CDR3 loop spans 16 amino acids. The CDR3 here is CASSDSSGRGTDTQYF. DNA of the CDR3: TGTGCCAGCAGTGACTCTAGCGGGCGGGGCACAGATACGCAGTATTTT.

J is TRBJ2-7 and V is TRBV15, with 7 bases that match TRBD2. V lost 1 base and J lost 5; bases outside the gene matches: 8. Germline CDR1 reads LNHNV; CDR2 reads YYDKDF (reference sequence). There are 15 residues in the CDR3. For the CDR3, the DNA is TGTGCCACCAGCAGAGGGCTAGCGGAATCCCACGAGCAGTACTTC. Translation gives CATSRGLAESHEQYF.

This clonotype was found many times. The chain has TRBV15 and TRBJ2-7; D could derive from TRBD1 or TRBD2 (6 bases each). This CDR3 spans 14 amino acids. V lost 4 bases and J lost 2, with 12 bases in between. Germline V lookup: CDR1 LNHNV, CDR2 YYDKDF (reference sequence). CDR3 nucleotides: TGTGCCACCAGCAATGGGGGGCCCACCTACGAGCAGTACTTC. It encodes CATSNGGPTYEQYF.

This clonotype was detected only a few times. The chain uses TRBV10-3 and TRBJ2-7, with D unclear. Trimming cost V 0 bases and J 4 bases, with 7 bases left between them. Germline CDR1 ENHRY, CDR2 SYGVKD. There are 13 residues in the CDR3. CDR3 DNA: TGTGCCATCAGTGAGTCCGCACCTTACGAGCAGTACTTC. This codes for CAISESAPYEQYF.

CDR3 nucleotides: TGTGCCAGCAGCTTGGAGGGGGGCCTATACTTC. This codes for CASSLEGGLYF. This chain links TRBV5-6 with TRBJ2-7; D tentatively reads TRBD1 or TRBD2 (6 bases each). CDR1 is SGHDT, CDR2 YYEEEE, per germline. This CDR3 has 11 amino acids. V lost 0 bases and J lost 13, with 11 bases in between.

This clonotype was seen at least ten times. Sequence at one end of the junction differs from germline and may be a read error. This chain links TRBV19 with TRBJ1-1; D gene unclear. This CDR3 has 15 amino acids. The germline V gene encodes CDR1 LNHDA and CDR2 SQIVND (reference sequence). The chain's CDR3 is CARSMGWTYGTEAFF. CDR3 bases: TGTGCCCGTAGTATGGGGTGGACCTACGGCACTGAAGCTTTCTTT.

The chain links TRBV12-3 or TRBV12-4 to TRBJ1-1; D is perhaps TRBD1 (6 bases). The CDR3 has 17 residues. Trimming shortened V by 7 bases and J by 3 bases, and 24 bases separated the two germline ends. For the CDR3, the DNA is TGTGCCAGCATCCTCCGGCCGGGGGCAATTGGGGACACTGAAGCTTTCTTT. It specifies CASILRPGAIGDTEAFF.

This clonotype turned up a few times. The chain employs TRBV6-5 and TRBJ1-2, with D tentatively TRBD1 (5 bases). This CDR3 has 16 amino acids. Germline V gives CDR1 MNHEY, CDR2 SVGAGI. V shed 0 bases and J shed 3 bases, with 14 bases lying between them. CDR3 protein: CASSYSMGLDDYGYTF. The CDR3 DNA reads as TGTGCCAGCAGTTACTCAATGGGACTAGACGACTATGGCTACACCTTC.

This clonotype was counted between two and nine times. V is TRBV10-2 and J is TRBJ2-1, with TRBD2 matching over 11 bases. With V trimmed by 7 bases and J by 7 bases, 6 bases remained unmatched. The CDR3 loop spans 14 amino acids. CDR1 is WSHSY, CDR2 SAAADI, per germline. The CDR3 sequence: CASTIAGGQNEQFF. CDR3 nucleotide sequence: TGCGCCAGCACCATAGCGGGGGGGCAGAATGAGCAGTTCTTC.

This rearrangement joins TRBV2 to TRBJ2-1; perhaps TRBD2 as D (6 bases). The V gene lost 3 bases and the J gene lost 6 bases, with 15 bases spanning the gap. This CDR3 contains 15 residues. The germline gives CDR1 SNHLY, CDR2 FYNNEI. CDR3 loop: CASSDIGRGINEQFF. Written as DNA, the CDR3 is TGTGCCAGCAGTGACATAGGGCGGGGAATCAATGAGCAGTTCTTC.

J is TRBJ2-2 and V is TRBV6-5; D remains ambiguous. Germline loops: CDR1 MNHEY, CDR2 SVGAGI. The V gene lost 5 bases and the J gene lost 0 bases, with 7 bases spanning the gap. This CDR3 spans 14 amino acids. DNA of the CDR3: TGTGCCAGCAGTATAATCGCGAACACCGGGGAGCTGTTTTTT. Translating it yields CASSIIANTGELFF.

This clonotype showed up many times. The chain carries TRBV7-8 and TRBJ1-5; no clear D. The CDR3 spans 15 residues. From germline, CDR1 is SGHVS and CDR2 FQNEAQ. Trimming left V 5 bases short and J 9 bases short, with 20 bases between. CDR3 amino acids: CASSPAGISNVPQHF. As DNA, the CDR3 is TGTGCCAGCAGCCCCGCCGGAATCAGCAATGTGCCCCAGCATTTT.

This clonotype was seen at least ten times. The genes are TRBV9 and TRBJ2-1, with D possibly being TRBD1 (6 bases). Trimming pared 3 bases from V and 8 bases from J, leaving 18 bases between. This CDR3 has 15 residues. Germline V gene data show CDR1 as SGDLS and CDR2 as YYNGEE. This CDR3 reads CASSAGGEMTYEQFF. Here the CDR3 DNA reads TGTGCCAGCAGCGCTGGGGGCGAAATGACTTATGAGCAGTTCTTC.

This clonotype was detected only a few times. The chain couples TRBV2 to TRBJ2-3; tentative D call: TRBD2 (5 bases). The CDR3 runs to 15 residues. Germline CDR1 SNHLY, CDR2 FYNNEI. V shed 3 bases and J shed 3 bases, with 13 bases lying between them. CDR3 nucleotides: TGTGCCAGCAGTGACCGAGCGGTAAGGACAGATACGCAGTATTTT. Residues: CASSDRAVRTDTQYF.

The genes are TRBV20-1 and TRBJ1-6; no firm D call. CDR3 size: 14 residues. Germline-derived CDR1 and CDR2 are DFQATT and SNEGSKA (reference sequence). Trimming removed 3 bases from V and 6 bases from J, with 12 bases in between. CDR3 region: CSARGSTSNSPLHF. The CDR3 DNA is TGCAGTGCTAGGGGCTCAACCTCTAATTCACCCCTCCACTTT.